This T cell receptor beta chain was obtained from a study of blood T cells in healthy people across ages. The wider study: Capturing about one barcoded beta molecule per two T cells was achieved by template switching. Study-level results: Expanded clonotype shifts may have been confounded, as the donors had an unknown CMV status.

This clonotype occurred a few times. Its antigen is not known. Combining a sample-barcoded 5' primer with a J-beta primer mix, a second PCR ran for about 7 to 12 cycles. TCRdb ran MiXCR on the 5' RACE reads and lists one entry per CDR3 protein. The data hold 1.5 million to 1.8 million distinct CDR3 sequences, with approximately 43% observed a single time. The sample was blood. The clonotype originates from a woman younger than 35 in good health.

CDR3 protein: CASSSPYRATNEKLFF. The CDR3 bases are TGTGCCAGCAGCTCCCCGTACAGGGCAACTAATGAAAAACTGTTTTTT. The gene calls are TRBV7-3 and TRBJ1-4; a possible D gene is TRBD1 (6 bases). The V end was cut by 4 bases, the J end by 0 bases, with 12 bases between. The V gene's germline CDR1 is SGHTA and CDR2 FQGTGA. CDR3 length equals 16 residues.